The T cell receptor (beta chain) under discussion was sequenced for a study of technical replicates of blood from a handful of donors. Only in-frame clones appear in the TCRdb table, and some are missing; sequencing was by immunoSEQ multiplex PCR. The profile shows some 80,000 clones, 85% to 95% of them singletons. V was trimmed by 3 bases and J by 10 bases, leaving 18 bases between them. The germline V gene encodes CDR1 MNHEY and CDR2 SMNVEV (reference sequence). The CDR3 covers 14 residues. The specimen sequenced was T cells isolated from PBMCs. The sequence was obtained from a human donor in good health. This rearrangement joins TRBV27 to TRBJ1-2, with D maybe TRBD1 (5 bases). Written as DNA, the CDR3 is TGTGCCAGCAGTTTCCAGGGTCCGAACCAAGCCTACACCTTC. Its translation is CASSFQGPNQAYTF.